The sequence of this T cell receptor (beta chain) was determined in a study of blood T cell repertoires in COVID-19. Study summary: PBMCs, B-cell-depleted T cells, or T cells were the source of the cDNA or gDNA that made up the material.

V lost 4 bases, J lost 5 bases, and 10 bases lay in between. The CDR3 is 14 residues long. Per the germline V gene, CDR1 is KGHDR and CDR2 is SFDVKD. This clone was counted once. Original processing notes: Reference gene primer amplification gave nucleated cell count estimates. Here immunoSEQ multiplex PCR was the method, and the copy in TCRdb shows in-frame clones only, minus some. V, J and clone size were drawn from that table, and D and trimming were deduced from the DNA. The sample lists roughly 22,000 clones; approximately 85% were seen once. What was sequenced was peripheral blood. The sequence was collected from a human donor in a cohort sampled during active COVID-19. The chain combines TRBV24-1 with TRBJ2-2; no reliable D call. This chain's CDR3 is CATSDPGRTGELFF. CDR3 nucleotides: TGTGCCACCAGTGACCCTGGGCGTACCGGGGAGCTGTTTTTT.